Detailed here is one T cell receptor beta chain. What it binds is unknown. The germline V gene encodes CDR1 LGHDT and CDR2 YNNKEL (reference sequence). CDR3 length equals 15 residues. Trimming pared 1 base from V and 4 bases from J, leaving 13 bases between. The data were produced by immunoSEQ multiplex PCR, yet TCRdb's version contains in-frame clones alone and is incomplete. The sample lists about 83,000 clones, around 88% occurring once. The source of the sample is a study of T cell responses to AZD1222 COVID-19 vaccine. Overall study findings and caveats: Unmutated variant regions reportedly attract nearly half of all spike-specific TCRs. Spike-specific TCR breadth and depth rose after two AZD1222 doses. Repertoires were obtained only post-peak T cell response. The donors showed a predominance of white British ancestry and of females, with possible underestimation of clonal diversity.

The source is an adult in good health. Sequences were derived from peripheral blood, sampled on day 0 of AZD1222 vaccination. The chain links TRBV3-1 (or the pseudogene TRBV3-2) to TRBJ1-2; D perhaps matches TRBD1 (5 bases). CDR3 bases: TGTGCCAGCAGCCAAGGGCCGGGGGGGGTCTATGGCTACACCTTC. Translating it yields CASSQGPGGVYGYTF.